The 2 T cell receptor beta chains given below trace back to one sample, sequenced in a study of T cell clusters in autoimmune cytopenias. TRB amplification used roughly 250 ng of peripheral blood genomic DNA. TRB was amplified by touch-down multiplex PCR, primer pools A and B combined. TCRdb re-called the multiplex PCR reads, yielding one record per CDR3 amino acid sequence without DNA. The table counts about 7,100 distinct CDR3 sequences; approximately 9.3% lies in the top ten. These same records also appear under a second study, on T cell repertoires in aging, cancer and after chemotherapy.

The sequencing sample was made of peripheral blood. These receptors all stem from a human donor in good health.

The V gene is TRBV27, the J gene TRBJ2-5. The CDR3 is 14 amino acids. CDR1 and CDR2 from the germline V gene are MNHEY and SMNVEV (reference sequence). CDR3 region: CASSLSEAAETQYF.

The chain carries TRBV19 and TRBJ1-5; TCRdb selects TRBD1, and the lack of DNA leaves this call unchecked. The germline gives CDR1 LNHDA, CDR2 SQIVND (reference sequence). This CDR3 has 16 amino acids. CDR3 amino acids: CASSRGKGGSNQPQHF.